The 18 T cell receptor beta chains given below trace back to one sample, sequenced in a study of blood T cell repertoires in COVID-19. The assay was immunoSEQ multiplex PCR, and TCRdb's table has in-frame clones only and misses some. The sample records a few hundred thousand clones, 89% being singletons. The sample consisted of peripheral blood. Every receptor here comes from a woman aged 40-49 years who had recovered from COVID-19.

The chain uses TRBV5-1 and TRBJ2-2, with TRBD2 identical over 12 bases. With 4 bases clipped from V and 6 bases from J, the junction kept 10 bases outside the gene matches. This CDR3 contains 17 residues. Germline V CDR1 and CDR2: SGHRS, YFSETQ. The CDR3 protein is CASSGQTSGSAPGELFF. CDR3 nucleotides: TGCGCCAGCAGCGGGCAGACTAGCGGGAGTGCCCCCGGGGAGCTGTTTTTT.

The CDR3 reads CASSPGTSKYNEQFF. The CDR3 DNA follows: TGTGCCAGCAGTCCAGGGACTAGCAAGTACAATGAGCAGTTCTTC. The chain links TRBV6-2 or TRBV6-3 to TRBJ2-1, with 9 bases lining up with TRBD2. V was pared by 5 bases and J by 4 bases, with 6 bases of the junction left unmatched. Germline values: CDR1 MNHEY, CDR2 SVGEGT. This CDR3 comprises 15 residues.

The V gene is TRBV7-2, the J gene TRBJ2-3; D not certain. The CDR3 has 15 amino acids. V was shortened by 4 bases and J by 0 bases, with 11 bases between the two germline ends. Looked up from germline, CDR1 is SGHTA and CDR2 is FQGNSA. CDR3 bases: TGTGCCAGCAGCTCAAGAACAGATAGCACAGATACGCAGTATTTT. Its protein is CASSSRTDSTDTQYF.

The chain recombines TRBV30 with TRBJ1-2; no clear D. Germline V CDR1 and CDR2: GTSNPN, SVGIG (reference sequence). The CDR3 length is 13 residues. V was cut by 4 bases and J by 5 bases, with 14 bases left in between. CDR3 sequence reads: CAWTLAGLYGYTF. In DNA, the CDR3 is TGTGCCTGGACCTTAGCGGGGTTGTATGGCTACACCTTC.

The V gene is TRBV18, the J gene TRBJ2-2; D might be TRBD2 (7 bases). This CDR3 spans 18 amino acids. From germline, CDR1 is KGHSH and CDR2 LQKENI. V lost 4 bases to trimming and J lost 0 bases, with 18 bases between them. Here the CDR3 reads CASSQPARGAPNTGELFF. CDR3 coding DNA: TGTGCCAGCTCACAACCTGCTCGGGGGGCGCCGAACACCGGGGAGCTGTTTTTT.

The chain joins TRBV11-3 to TRBJ2-2, with 14 bases identical to TRBD2. Unmatched junction bases numbered 5, after V lost 5 bases and J lost 6 bases. The CDR3 consists of 16 residues. Germline values: CDR1 SGHNT, CDR2 YENEEA. The CDR3 nucleotides read TGTGCCAGCAGCACCGGGACTAGCGGGAGTTCCGGGGAGCTGTTTTTT. Amino acids: CASSTGTSGSSGELFF.

The chain carries TRBV28 and TRBJ1-6; D uncertain. CDR1 and CDR2 from the germline V gene are MDHEN and SYDVKM. This CDR3 is 14 amino acids long. Trimming left V 6 bases short and J 13 bases short, with 19 bases between. The CDR3 loop is CASRGDPEVAPLHF. CDR3 in DNA: TGTGCCAGCAGAGGAGACCCGGAGGTCGCGCCCCTCCACTTT.

The rearrangement joins TRBV5-5 to TRBJ2-4, with D possibly matching TRBD1 (7 bases). V lost 4 bases and J 6 bases, leaving 11 bases between the germline ends. Germline V CDR1 and CDR2: SGHKS, YYEKEE (reference sequence). The CDR3 is 13 amino acids. The CDR3 spells CASSAGQTNIQYF. The DNA for the CDR3 is TGTGCCAGCAGCGCGGGACAGACAAACATTCAGTACTTC.

The V gene is TRBV30, the J gene TRBJ2-1; possible D gene TRBD2, 6 bases. The germline CDR1 and CDR2 sequences are GTSNPN and SVGIG (reference sequence). V was cut by 3 bases and J by 1 base, with 7 bases left in between. The length of the CDR3 is 13 residues. The CDR3 reads CAWRLASYNEQFF. CDR3 DNA sequence: TGTGCCTGGAGACTAGCATCCTACAATGAGCAGTTCTTC.

Many counts were recorded for this clone. The V gene is TRBV6-4, the J gene TRBJ2-3, with 9 positions matching TRBD1. Trimming removed 5 bases from V and 1 base from J; junction bases left unmatched: 1. Germline V CDR1 and CDR2: MRHNA, SNTAGT. The CDR3 is 14 amino acids. Here the CDR3 DNA reads TGTGCCAGCAGTCGGACAGGGGGCACAGATACGCAGTATTTT. The encoded protein is CASSRTGGTDTQYF.

This chain joins TRBV10-3 and TRBJ1-5; TRBD1 might be the D (6 bases). This CDR3 is 14 amino acids long. CDR1 ENHRY and CDR2 SYGVKD come from the germline V gene. The V end was cut by 5 bases, the J end by 5 bases, with 13 bases between. The CDR3 here is CAISRQASDQPQHF. DNA of the CDR3: TGTGCCATCAGTCGACAGGCTTCGGATCAGCCCCAGCATTTT.

The CDR3 bases are TGCAGCGTTGGGACCCTCGGGAGCGGGAGTGGAGATACGCAGTATTTT. Translated, it gives CSVGTLGSGSGDTQYF. The chain recombines TRBV29-1 with TRBJ2-3, with 8 bases fitting TRBD2. The CDR3 length is 16 residues. Looked up from germline, CDR1 is SQVTM and CDR2 is ANQGSEA. The V gene end was trimmed by 4 bases and the J gene end by 5 bases; junction bases not matched to a gene: 14.

In DNA form, the CDR3 reads TGTGCCAGCAGCTTAGAAGGGGATAGCACAGATACGCAGTATTTT. This translates into CASSLEGDSTDTQYF. V gene TRBV11-3 combines with J gene TRBJ2-3; weak D call: TRBD1 (5 bases). V lost 0 bases and J lost 0, with 7 bases in between. Germline V gives CDR1 SGHNT, CDR2 YENEEA. The CDR3 length is 15 residues.

The gene calls are TRBV19 and TRBJ2-3, with 11 positions matching TRBD2. Per the germline V gene, CDR1 is LNHDA and CDR2 is SQIVND (reference sequence). The CDR3 totals 17 residues. V was clipped by 4 bases and J by 3 bases; unmatched bases: 9. The CDR3 here is CASSTLSGTSGTDTQYF. The CDR3 nucleotides read TGTGCCAGTAGTACCTTAAGCGGGACTAGCGGAACAGATACGCAGTATTTT.

The rearrangement links TRBV15 to TRBJ2-3; 7 bases map to TRBD2. The CDR3 loop spans 16 amino acids. The trim removed 1 base at V and 0 bases at J, leaving 4 bases unmatched. CDR1 LNHNV and CDR2 YYDKDF come from the germline V gene (reference sequence). CDR3 nucleotides: TGTGCCACCAGCAGAGGGAATAGCGGGAGCACAGATACGCAGTATTTT. Translation: CATSRGNSGSTDTQYF.

This clone was observed a single time. The CDR3 is CASSRTGYQPQHF. Written as DNA, the CDR3 is TGTGCCAGCAGCCGAACAGGGTACCAGCCCCAGCATTTT. V and J are TRBV7-8 and TRBJ1-5; possible D gene TRBD1, 6 bases. Trimming cost V 5 bases and J 7 bases, with 12 bases left between them. In germline, CDR1 is SGHVS, CDR2 FQNEAQ. The CDR3 loop spans 13 amino acids.

The chain recombines TRBV27 with TRBJ2-1, with 7 bases that match TRBD2. Losses at the gene ends were 4 bases for V and 4 bases for J; bases not matched to a gene: 4. Germline V gene lookup returns CDR1 MNHEY and CDR2 SMNVEV (reference sequence). The CDR3 length is 14 residues. CDR3 protein: CASSSGGLYNEQFF. DNA for the CDR3: TGTGCCAGCAGTTCGGGAGGACTATACAATGAGCAGTTCTTC.

V usage is TRBV4-1 and J usage is TRBJ1-6, with 9 bases aligning to TRBD1. Germline CDR1 and CDR2: MGHRA and YSYEKL. This CDR3 is built from 17 residues. The V gene end was trimmed by 0 bases and the J gene end by 8 bases; junction bases not matched to a gene: 8. The CDR3 bases are TGCGCCAGCAGCCAAGATCCTACAGGGGGCTCGGATTCACCCCTCCACTTT. It translates to CASSQDPTGGSDSPLHF.